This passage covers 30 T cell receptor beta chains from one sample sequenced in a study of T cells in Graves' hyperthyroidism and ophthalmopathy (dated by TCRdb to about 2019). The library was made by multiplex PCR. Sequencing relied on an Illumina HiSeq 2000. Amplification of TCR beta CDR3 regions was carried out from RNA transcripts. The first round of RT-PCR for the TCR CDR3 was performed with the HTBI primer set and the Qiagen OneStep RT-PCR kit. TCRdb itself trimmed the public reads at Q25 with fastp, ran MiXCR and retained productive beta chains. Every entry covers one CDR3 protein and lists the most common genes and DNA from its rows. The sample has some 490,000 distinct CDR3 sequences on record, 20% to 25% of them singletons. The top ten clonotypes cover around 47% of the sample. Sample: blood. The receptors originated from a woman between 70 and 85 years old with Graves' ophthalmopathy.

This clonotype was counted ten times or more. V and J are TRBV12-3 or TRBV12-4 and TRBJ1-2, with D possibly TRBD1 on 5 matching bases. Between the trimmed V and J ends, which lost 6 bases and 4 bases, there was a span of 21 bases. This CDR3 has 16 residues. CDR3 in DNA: TGTGCCAGCAGCTACCGGACGGGGGGAACTATCTATGGCTACACCTTC. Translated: CASSYRTGGTIYGYTF.

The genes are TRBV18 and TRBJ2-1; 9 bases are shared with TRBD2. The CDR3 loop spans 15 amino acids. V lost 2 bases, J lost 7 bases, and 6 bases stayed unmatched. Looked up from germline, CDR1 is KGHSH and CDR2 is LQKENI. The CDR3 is CASSPASGKRNEQFF. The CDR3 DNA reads TGTGCCAGCTCACCAGCTAGCGGGAAACGGAATGAGCAGTTCTTC.

CDR3 sequence reads: CASRQIYSGNTIYF. In nucleotides, the CDR3 is TGTGCCAGCAGACAAATTTACTCTGGAAACACCATATATTTT. The J gene is TRBJ1-3, the V gene TRBV6-1; no clear D gene. With 6 bases removed from V and 0 bases from J, the gap between germline ends came to 9 bases. This CDR3 spans 14 amino acids. Germline CDR1 and CDR2: MNHNS and SASEGT.

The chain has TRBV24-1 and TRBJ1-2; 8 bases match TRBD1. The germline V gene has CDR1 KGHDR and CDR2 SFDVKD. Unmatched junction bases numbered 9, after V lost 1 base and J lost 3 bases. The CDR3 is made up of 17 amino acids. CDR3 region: CATSDLNRGKRYYGYTF. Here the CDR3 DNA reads TGTGCCACCAGTGATTTAAACAGGGGGAAGAGGTACTATGGCTACACCTTC.

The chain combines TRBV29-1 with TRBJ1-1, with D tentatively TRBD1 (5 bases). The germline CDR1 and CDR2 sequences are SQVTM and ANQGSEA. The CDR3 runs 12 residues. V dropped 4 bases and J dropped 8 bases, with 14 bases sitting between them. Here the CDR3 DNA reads TGCAGCGTTGGATCCCAGGGTATGGAAGCTTTCTTT. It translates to CSVGSQGMEAFF.

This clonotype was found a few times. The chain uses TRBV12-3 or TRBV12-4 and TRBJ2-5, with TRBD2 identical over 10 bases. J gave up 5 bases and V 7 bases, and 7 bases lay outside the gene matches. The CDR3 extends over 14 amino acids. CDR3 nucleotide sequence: TGTGCCAGCAAGGCTAGCGGGAGTAGTGAGACCCAGTACTTC. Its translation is CASKASGSSETQYF.

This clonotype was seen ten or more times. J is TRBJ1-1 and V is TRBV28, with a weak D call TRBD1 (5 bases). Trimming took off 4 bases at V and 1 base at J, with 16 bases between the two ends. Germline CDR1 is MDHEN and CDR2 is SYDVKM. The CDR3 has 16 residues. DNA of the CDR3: TGTGCCAGCAGTTCGGGGGGGTGGGTAACGAACACTGAAGCTTTCTTT. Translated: CASSSGGWVTNTEAFF. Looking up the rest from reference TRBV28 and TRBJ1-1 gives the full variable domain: DVKVTQSSRYLVKRTGEKVFLECVQDMDHENMFWYRQDPGLGLRLIYFSYDVKMKEKGDIPEGYSVSREKKERFSLILESASTNQTSMYLCASSSGGWVTNTEAFFGQGTRLTVV.

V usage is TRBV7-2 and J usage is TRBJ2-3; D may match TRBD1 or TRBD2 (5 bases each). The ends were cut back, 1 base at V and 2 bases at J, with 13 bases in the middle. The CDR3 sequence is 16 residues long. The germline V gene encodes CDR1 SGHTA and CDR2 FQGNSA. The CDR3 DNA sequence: TGTGCCAGCAGCTTAGGCGGATGGGGGATCACAGATACGCAGTATTTT. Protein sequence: CASSLGGWGITDTQYF.

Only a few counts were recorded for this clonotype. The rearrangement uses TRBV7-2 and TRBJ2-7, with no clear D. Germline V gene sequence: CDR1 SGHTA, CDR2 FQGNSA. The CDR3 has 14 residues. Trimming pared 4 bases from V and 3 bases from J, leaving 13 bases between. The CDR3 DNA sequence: TGTGCCAGCAGCTCCCCCTCTTCCTACTACGAGCAGTACTTC. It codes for CASSSPSSYYEQYF.

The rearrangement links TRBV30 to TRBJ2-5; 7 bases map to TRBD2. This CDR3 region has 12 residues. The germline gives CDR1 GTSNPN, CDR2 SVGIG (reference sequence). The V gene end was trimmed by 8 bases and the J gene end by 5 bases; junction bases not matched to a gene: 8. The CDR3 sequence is CAQTWGGETQYF. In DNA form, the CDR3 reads TGTGCCCAAACTTGGGGGGGGGAGACCCAGTACTTC.

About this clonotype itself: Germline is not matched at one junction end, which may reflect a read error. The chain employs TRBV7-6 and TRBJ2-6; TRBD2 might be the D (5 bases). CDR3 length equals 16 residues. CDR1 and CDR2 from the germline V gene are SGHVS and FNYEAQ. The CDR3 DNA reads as TGTGCCAGCAGCTTAGCCCCTAGCTCTGGGACCAACGTCCTGACTTTC. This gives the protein CASSLAPSSGTNVLTF. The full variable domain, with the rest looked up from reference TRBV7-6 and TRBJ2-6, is GAGVSQSPRYKVTKRGQDVALRCDPISGHVSLYWYRQALGQGPEFLTYFNYEAQQDKSGLPNDRFSAERPEGSISTLTIQRTEQRDSAMYRCASSLAPSSGTNVLTFGAGSRLTVL.

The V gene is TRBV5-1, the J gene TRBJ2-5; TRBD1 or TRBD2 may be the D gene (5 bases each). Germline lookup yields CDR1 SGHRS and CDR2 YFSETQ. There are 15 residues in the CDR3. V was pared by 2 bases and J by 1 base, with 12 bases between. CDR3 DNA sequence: TGCGCCAGCAGCTTAGAAGGGACGGGCCAAGAGACCCAGTACTTC. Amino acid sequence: CASSLEGTGQETQYF.

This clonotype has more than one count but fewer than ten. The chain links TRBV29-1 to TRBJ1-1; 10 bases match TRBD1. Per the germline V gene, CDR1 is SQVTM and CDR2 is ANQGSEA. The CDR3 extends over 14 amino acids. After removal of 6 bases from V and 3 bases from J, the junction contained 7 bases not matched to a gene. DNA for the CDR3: TGCAGCGTCGTCAGACAGGGGGCCCACACTGAAGCTTTCTTT. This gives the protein CSVVRQGAHTEAFF.

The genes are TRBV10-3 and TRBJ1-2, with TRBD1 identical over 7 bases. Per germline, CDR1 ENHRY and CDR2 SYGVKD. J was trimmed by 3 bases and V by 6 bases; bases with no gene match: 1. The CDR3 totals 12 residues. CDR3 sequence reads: CAIRGTDYGYTF. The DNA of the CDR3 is TGTGCCATCAGGGGGACAGACTATGGCTACACCTTC.

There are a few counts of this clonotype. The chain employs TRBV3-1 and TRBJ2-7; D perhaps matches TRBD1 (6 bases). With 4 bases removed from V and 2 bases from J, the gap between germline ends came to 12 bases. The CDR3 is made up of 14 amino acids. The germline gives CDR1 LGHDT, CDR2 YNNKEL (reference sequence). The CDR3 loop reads CASSLGQQTYEQYF. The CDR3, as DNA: TGTGCCAGCAGCCTGGGACAACAGACCTACGAGCAGTACTTC.

The CDR3: CAISDLAEQFF. The CDR3 DNA is TGTGCCATCAGTGATCTTGCTGAGCAGTTCTTC. The V gene is TRBV10-3, the J gene TRBJ2-1; D ambiguous. From germline, CDR1 is ENHRY and CDR2 SYGVKD. V dropped 3 bases and J dropped 9 bases, with 6 bases sitting between them. The CDR3 is 11 residues long.

The CDR3 loop reads CASSPTGGTANYGYTF. The CDR3 nucleotides read TGTGCCAGTAGCCCCACAGGGGGCACCGCCAACTATGGCTACACCTTC. The chain joins TRBV19 to TRBJ1-2; 9 positions agree with TRBD1. J gave up 2 bases and V 6 bases, and 10 bases lay outside the gene matches. This CDR3 region has 16 residues. Per germline, CDR1 LNHDA and CDR2 SQIVND (reference sequence).

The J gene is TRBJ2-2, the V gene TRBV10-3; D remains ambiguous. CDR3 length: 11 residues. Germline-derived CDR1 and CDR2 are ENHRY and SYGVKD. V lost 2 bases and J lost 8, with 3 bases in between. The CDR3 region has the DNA TGTGCCATCAGTGAGATTGGGGAGCTGTTTTTT. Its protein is CAISEIGELFF.

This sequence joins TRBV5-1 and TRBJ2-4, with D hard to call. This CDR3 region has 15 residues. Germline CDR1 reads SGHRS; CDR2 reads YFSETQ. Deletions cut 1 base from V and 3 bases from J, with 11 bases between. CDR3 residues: CASSLSNSDKNIQYF. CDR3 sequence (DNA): TGCGCCAGCAGCTTGTCGAACAGTGACAAAAACATTCAGTACTTC. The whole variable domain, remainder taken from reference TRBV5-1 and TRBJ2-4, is KAGVTQTPRYLIKTRGQQVTLSCSPISGHRSVSWYQQTPGQGLQFLFEYFSETQRNKGNFPGRFSGRQFSNSRSEMNVSTLELGDSALYLCASSLSNSDKNIQYFGAGTRLSVL.

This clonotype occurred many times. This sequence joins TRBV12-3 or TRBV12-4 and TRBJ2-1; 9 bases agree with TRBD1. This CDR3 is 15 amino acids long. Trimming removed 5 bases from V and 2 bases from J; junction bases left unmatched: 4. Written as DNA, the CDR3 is TGTGCCAGCAGTCCCACAGGGGGCGCCTACAATGAGCAGTTCTTC. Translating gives CASSPTGGAYNEQFF.

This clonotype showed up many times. The CDR3 bases are TGTGCCAGCAGCTCTACTAGCGGGGGACCATATACGCAGTATTTT. It is translated as CASSSTSGGPYTQYF. The V call is TRBV11-1, the J call TRBJ2-3; 11 positions agree with TRBD2. This CDR3 has 15 amino acids. Trimming at V came to 4 bases and at J to 7 bases, leaving 7 bases not matched to a gene. Germline V CDR1 and CDR2: SGHAT, FQDESV (reference sequence).

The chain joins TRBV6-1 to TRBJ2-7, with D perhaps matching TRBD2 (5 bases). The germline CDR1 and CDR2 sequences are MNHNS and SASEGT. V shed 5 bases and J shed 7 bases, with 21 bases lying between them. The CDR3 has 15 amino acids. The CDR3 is CASSIDSVSSGEQYF. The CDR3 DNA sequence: TGTGCCAGCAGTATCGACTCCGTGTCCTCGGGGGAGCAGTACTTC.

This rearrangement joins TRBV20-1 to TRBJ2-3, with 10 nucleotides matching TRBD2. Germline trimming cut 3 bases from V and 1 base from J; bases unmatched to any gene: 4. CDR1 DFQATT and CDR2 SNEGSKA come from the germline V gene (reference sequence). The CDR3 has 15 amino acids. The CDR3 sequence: CSASLAGDRTDTQYF. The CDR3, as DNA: TGCAGTGCTAGTCTAGCGGGGGACCGCACAGATACGCAGTATTTT.

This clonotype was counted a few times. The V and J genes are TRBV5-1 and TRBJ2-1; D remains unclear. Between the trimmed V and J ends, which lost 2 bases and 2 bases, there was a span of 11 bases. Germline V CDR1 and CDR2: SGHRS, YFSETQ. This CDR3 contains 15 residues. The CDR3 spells CASSFLDRAYNEQFF. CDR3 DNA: TGCGCCAGCAGCTTCCTAGACCGAGCCTACAATGAGCAGTTCTTC.

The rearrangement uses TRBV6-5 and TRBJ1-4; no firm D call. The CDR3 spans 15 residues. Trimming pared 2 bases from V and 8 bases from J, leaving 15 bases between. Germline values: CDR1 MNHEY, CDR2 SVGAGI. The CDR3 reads CASSYQFMSGEKLFF. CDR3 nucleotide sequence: TGTGCCAGCAGTTACCAGTTTATGTCAGGCGAAAAACTGTTTTTT.

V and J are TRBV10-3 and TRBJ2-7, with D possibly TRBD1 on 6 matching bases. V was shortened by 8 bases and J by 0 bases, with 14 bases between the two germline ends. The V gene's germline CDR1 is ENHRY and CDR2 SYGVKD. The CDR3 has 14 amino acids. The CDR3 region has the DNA TGTGCCATCGAAAGGACAGTGGGCTCCTACGAGCAGTACTTC. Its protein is CAIERTVGSYEQYF.

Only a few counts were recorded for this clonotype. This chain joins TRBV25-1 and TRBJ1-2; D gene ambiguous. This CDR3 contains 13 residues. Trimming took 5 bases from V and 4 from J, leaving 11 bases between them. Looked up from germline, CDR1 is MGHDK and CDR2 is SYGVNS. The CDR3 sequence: CASSKGSAYGYTF. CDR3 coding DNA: TGTGCCAGCAGTAAAGGGTCGGCCTATGGCTACACCTTC.

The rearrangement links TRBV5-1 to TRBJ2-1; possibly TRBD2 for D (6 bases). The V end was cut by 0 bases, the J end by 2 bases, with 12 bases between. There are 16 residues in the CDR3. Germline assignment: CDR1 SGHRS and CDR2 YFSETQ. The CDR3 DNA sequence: TGCGCCAGCAGCTTGGTGGGCTGGGGGGCCTACAATGAGCAGTTCTTC. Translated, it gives CASSLVGWGAYNEQFF.

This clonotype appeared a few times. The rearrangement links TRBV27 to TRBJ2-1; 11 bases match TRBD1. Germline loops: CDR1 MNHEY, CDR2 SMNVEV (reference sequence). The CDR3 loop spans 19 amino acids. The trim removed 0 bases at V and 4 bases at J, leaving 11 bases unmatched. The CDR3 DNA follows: TGTGCCAGCAGTTTATCGCGGGGGACAGGGGGGGCCTATTACAATGAGCAGTTCTTC. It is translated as CASSLSRGTGGAYYNEQFF.

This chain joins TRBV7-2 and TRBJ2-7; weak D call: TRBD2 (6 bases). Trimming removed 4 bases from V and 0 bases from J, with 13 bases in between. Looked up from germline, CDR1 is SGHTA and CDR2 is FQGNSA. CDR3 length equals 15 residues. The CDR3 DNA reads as TGTGCCAGCAGCTCATTAGCGGCAAACTCCTACGAGCAGTACTTC. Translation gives CASSSLAANSYEQYF.